This T cell receptor (beta chain) was recorded in a study of blood T cell repertoires in COVID-19. The wider study: The United States, Italy and Spain were the sources of the acute and convalescent COVID-19 samples. Sources were T cells, B-cell-depleted T cells, or PBMCs; the material itself was cDNA or gDNA.

The CDR3 spans 15 residues. Germline trimming cut 3 bases from V and 2 bases from J; bases unmatched to any gene: 1. Germline CDR1 and CDR2: MNHEY and SMNVEV (reference sequence). Original analysis: Researchers report that nucleated cell counts were estimated from reference gene primer amplification. Assay: immunoSEQ multiplex PCR; the TCRdb copy retains only in-frame clones and omits some. That table furnishes V, J and clone size, whereas the DNA furnished D and trimming. Here the sample spans more than 150,000 clones, approximately 87% being singletons. The chain uses TRBV27 and TRBJ2-6, with 7 bases aligning to TRBD1. Specimen: peripheral blood. This TCR was recovered from a man in his 70s with active or convalescent COVID-19. The CDR3: CASSFDRAGANVLTF. In DNA form, the CDR3 reads TGTGCCAGCAGTTTCGACAGGGCTGGGGCCAACGTCCTGACTTTC.